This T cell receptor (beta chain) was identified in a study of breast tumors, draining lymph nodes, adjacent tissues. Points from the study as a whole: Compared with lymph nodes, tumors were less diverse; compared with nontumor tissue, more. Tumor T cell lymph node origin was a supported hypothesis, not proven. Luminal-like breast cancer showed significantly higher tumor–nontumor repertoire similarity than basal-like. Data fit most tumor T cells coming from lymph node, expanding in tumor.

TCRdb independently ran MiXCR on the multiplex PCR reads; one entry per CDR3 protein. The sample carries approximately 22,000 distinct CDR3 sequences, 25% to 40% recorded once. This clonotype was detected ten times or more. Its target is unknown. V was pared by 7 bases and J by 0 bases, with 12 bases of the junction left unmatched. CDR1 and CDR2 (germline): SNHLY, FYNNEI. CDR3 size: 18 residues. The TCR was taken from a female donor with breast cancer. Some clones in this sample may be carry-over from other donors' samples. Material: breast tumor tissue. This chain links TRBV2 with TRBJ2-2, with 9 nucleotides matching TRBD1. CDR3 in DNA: TGTGCCAGCACCATGGCCCGGACAGGGGCGACGAACACCGGGGAGCTGTTTTTT. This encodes CASTMARTGATNTGELFF.